This T cell receptor (beta chain) was sequenced in a study of Ad26.COV2.S vaccination and SARS-CoV-2 variants. The overall study: The vaccine Ad26.COV2.S was put into the muscle once, or twice with 56 days between.

Using immunoSEQ multiplex PCR, the repertoire was profiled, and TCRdb retains in-frame clones only, with some absent. Of 300,000 to 400,000 clones in the sample, 75% to 90% were seen once. CDR3 length: 14 amino acids. The germline V gene encodes CDR1 SGHAT and CDR2 FQNNGV. With 3 bases removed from V and 3 bases from J, the gap between germline ends came to 11 bases. Study-level findings and limits: Participants given vaccine showed non-spike TCR breadth similar to that of placebo recipients. Vaccinated individuals (as opposed to placebo recipients) had higher spike-specific TCR breadth.

Described treatment: roughly 19 received Ad26.COV2.S at low or high dose, single or two shots; 5 received placebo; per-sample allocation not given. Following the first vaccine or placebo injection, samples were taken on day 63. About this clone: Its antigen is as yet unknown.

The receptor comes from a person aged 18-60 years who received the Ad26.COV2.S COVID-19 vaccine or a placebo. The genes are TRBV11-2 and TRBJ2-5; no clear D gene. The specimen was peripheral blood, collected in a trial of Ad26.COV2.S vaccine versus placebo. In DNA form, the CDR3 reads TGTGCCAGCAGCTTGGATCCGGCGGAAGAGACCCAGTACTTC. The encoded protein is CASSLDPAEETQYF.